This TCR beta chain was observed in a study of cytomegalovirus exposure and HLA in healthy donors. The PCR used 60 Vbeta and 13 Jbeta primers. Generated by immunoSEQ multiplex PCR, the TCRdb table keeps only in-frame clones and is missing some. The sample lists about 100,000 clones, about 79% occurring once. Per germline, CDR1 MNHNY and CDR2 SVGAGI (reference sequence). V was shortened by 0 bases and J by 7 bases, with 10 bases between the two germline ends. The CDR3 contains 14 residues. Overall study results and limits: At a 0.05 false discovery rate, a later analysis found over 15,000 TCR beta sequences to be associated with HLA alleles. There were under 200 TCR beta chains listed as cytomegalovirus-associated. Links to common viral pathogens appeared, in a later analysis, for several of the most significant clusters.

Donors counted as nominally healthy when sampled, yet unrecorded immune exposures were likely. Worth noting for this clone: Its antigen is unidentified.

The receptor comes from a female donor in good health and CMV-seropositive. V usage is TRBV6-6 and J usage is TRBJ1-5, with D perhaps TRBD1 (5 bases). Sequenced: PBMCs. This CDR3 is CASSYSGTGQPQHF. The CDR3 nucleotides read TGTGCCAGCAGTTACTCAGGGACTGGGCAGCCCCAGCATTTT.